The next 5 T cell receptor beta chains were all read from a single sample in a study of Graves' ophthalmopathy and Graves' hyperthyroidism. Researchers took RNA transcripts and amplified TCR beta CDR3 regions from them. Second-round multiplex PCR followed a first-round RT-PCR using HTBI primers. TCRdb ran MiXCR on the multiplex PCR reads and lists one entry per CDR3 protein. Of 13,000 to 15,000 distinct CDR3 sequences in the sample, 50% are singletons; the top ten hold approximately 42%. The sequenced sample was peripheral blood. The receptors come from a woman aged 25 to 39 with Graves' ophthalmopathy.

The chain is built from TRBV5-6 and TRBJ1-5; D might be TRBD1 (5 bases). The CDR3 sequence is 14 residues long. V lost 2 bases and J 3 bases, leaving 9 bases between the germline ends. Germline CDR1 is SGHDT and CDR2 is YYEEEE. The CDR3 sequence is CASSLRGNNQPQHF. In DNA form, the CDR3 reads TGTGCCAGCAGCTTACGGGGGAACAATCAGCCCCAGCATTTT.

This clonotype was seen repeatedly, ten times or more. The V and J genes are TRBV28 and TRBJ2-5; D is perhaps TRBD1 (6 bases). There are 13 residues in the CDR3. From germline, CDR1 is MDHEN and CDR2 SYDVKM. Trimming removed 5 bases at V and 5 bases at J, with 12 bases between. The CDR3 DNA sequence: TGTGCCAGCAGTATACAGGGTTCCGAGACCCAGTACTTC. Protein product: CASSIQGSETQYF.

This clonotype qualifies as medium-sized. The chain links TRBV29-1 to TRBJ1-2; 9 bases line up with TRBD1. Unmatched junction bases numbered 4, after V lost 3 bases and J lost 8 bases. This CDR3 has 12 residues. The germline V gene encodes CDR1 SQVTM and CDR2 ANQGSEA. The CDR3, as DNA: TGCAGCGTTGACAGGACAGGGGACGGCTACACCTTC. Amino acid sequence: CSVDRTGDGYTF.

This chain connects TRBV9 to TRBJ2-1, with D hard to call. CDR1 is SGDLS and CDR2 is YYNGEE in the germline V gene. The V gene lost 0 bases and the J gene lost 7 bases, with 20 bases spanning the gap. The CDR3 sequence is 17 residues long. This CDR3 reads CASSVAAVMALRNEQFF. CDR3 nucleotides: TGTGCCAGCAGCGTAGCCGCCGTCATGGCGCTTCGGAATGAGCAGTTCTTC.

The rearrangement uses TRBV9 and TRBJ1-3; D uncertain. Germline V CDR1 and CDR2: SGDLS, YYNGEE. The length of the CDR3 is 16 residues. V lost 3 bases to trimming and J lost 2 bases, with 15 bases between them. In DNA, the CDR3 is TGTGCCAGCAGCGGAAATCACCGACCGCCTGGAAACACCATATATTTT. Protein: CASSGNHRPPGNTIYF.